This entry concerns a single TCR beta chain. The table came from immunoSEQ multiplex PCR; TCRdb's copy has only in-frame clones and leaves some out. This sample has 15,000 to 20,000 clones, with about four fifths found just once. The entry originates in a study of PD-L1 blockade in urothelial cancer. Described time point: peripheral blood 6 weeks after treatment start. Pretreatment sampling and on-treatment sampling together yielded between 1 and 8 samples for each patient. The sequenced sample was PBMCs, obtained around atezolizumab (anti-PD-L1) treatment. The receptor was isolated from a man aged 45-60 years with urothelial cancer.

The CDR3 bases are TGTGCCATCAGCTCGGGGGGCCTCACAGATACGCAGTATTTT. This sequence encodes CAISSGGLTDTQYF. The rearrangement links TRBV10-3 to TRBJ2-3; TRBD2 might be the D (7 bases). Germline V gives CDR1 ENHRY, CDR2 SYGVKD. The CDR3 extends over 14 amino acids. With 6 bases removed from V and 2 bases from J, the gap between germline ends came to 12 bases.